This T cell receptor (beta chain) was found in a study of blood T cell repertoires in COVID-19. Study background: PBMCs, B-cell-depleted T cells, or T cells were the source of the cDNA or gDNA that made up the material.

Using immunoSEQ multiplex PCR, the repertoire was profiled, and TCRdb retains in-frame clones only, with some absent. The table has tens of thousands of clones, 70% to 90% seen once. Trimming stripped 6 bases from V and 5 bases from J, with 13 bases between. Germline assignment: CDR1 SGHVS and CDR2 FNYEAQ. The CDR3 is 13 residues long. J is TRBJ1-2 and V is TRBV7-6; D gene ambiguous. The sequencing input was peripheral blood. The receptor was isolated from a human donor in a cohort sampled during active COVID-19. The CDR3 is CASSLTARYGYTF. The CDR3 region has the DNA TGTGCCAGCAGTCTAACCGCCCGATATGGCTACACCTTC.